The clone carrying this T cell receptor (beta chain) was detected a few times. Its antigen remains unidentified. Construction of TCR beta libraries was performed using quantitative 5'-RACE with molecular barcodes. TCRdb re-called the 5' RACE reads with MiXCR, one entry per CDR3 protein. The table lists about 440,000 distinct CDR3 sequences, 15% to 20% of them singletons. V shed 0 bases and J shed 7 bases, with 12 bases lying between them. Germline V gives CDR1 MGHRA, CDR2 YSYEKL. This CDR3 contains 14 residues. This entry is derived from a study of CD8 T cells in ankylosing spondylitis. Overall study results and limits: Several highly homologous variants made up a TCR beta motif, and this motif appeared characteristic of ankylosing spondylitis blood.

This sequence was found in a male donor with ankylosing spondylitis. The chain recombines TRBV4-1 with TRBJ1-1; D gene unclear. Material: blood, either unsorted or a sorted T cell fraction (not recorded which). The CDR3 sequence: CASSQEGGRYEAFF. The CDR3 DNA reads TGCGCCAGCAGCCAAGAGGGCGGAAGATATGAAGCTTTCTTT.